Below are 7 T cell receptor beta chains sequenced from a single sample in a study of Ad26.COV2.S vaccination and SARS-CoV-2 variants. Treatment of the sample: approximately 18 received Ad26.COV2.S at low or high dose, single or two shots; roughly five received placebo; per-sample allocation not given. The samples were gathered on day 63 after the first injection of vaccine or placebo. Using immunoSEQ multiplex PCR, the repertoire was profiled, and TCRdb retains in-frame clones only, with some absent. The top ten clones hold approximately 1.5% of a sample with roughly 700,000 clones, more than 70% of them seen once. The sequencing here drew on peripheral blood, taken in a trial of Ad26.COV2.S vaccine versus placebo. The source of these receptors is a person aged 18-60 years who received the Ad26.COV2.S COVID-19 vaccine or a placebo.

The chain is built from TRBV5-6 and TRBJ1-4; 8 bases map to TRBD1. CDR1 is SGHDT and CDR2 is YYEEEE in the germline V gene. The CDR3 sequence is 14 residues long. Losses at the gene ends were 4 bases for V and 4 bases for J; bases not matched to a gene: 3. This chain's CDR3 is CASSGGQGNEKLFF. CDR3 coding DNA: TGTGCCAGCAGCGGCGGACAGGGTAATGAAAAACTGTTTTTT.

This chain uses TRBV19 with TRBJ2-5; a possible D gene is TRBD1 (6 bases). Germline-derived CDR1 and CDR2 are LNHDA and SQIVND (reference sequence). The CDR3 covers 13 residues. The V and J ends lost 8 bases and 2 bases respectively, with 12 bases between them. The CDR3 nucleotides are TGTGCCAGTTCTGGGACATTTCAAGAGACCCAGTACTTC. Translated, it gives CASSGTFQETQYF. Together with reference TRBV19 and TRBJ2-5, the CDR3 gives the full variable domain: DGGITQSPKYLFRKEGQNVTLSCEQNLNHDAMYWYRQDPGQGLRLIYYSQIVNDFQKGDIAEGYSVSREKKESFPLTVTSAQKNPTAFYLCASSGTFQETQYFGPGTRLLVL.

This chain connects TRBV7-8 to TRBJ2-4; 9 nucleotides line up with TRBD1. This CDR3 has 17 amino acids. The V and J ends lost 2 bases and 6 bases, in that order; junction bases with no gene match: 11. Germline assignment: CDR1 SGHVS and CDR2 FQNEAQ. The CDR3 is CASSLKWGQGGGNIQYF. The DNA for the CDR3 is TGTGCCAGCAGCTTAAAATGGGGACAGGGAGGAGGAAACATTCAGTACTTC.

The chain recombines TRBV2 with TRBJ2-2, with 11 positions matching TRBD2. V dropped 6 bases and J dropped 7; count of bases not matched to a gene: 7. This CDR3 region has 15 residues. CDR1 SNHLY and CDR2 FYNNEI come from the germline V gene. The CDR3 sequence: CASSAGLAAHGELFF. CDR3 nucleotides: TGTGCCAGCAGCGCGGGACTAGCGGCCCACGGGGAGCTGTTTTTT.

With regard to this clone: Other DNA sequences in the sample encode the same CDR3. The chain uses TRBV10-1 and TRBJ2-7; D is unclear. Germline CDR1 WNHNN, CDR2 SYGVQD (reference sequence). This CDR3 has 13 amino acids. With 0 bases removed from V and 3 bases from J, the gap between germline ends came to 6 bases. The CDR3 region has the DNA TGCGCCAGCAGTGAGTCGGGTAGCTACGAGCAGTACTTC. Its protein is CASSESGSYEQYF.

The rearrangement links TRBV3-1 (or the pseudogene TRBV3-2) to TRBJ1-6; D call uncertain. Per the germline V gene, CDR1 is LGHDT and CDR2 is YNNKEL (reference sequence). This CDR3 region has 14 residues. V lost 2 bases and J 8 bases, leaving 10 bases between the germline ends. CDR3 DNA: TGTGCCAGCAGCCAAATTACGAGGGATTCACCCCTCCACTTT. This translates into CASSQITRDSPLHF.

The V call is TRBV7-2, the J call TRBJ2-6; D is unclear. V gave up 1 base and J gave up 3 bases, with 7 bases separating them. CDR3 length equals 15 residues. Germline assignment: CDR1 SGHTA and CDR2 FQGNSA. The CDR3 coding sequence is TGTGCCAGCAGCTTAGAACACTATGGGGCCAACGTCCTGACTTTC. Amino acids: CASSLEHYGANVLTF. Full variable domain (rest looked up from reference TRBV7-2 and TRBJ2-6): GAGVSQSPSNKVTEKGKDVELRCDPISGHTALYWYRQSLGQGLEFLIYFQGNSAPDKSGLPSDRFSAERTGGSVSTLTIQRTQQEDSAVYLCASSLEHYGANVLTFGAGSRLTVL.